What follows are 23 T cell receptor beta chains derived from one specimen sequenced in a study of T cell responses to AZD1222 COVID-19 vaccine. Clones were read by immunoSEQ multiplex PCR, and TCRdb kept only the in-frame ones, dropping some. This table has over 100,000 clones, about nine tenths appearing once. The input for sequencing was peripheral blood, taken on day 0 of AZD1222 vaccination. These receptors all come from an adult in good health.

The J gene is TRBJ1-2, the V gene TRBV4-1; TRBD1 might be the D (6 bases). Looked up from germline, CDR1 is MGHRA and CDR2 is YSYEKL. The CDR3 sequence is 13 residues long. Trimming stripped 4 bases from V and 4 bases from J, with 10 bases between. In nucleotides, the CDR3 is TGCGCCAGCAGCCCGGGACACGGCTATGGCTACACCTTC. It is translated as CASSPGHGYGYTF.

The V gene is TRBV2, the J gene TRBJ1-2; TRBD1 might be the D (6 bases). This CDR3 is built from 17 residues. V lost 8 bases, J lost 0 bases, and 22 bases lay in between. Germline loops: CDR1 SNHLY, CDR2 FYNNEI. DNA of the CDR3: TGTGCCAGCGGACAGACGCCCTTCCCCTATACTAACTATGGCTACACCTTC. Translating it yields CASGQTPFPYTNYGYTF.

The genes are TRBV19 and TRBJ1-2; D might be TRBD1 (5 bases). This CDR3 region has 13 residues. The V and J ends lost 3 bases and 8 bases respectively, with 13 bases between them. Germline assignment: CDR1 LNHDA and CDR2 SQIVND (reference sequence). This CDR3 reads CASSMVGGRGYTF. The CDR3 bases are TGTGCCAGTAGTATGGTCGGGGGAAGAGGCTACACCTTC.

V gene TRBV29-1 combines with J gene TRBJ2-1; no clear D. The CDR3 covers 16 residues. Trimming pared 4 bases from V and 0 bases from J, leaving 16 bases between. The germline V gene encodes CDR1 SQVTM and CDR2 ANQGSEA. CDR3 DNA: TGCAGCGTTGCGGGTCAAGTAGATCGCTCCTACAATGAGCAGTTCTTC. It specifies CSVAGQVDRSYNEQFF.

The V gene is TRBV2, the J gene TRBJ2-2, with TRBD2 identical over 9 bases. Germline assignment: CDR1 SNHLY and CDR2 FYNNEI. The trim removed 2 bases at V and 3 bases at J, leaving 10 bases unmatched. CDR3 length: 18 amino acids. The CDR3 DNA follows: TGTGCCAGCAGTGAATGGGGTAGCGGGAGATCGGACACCGGGGAGCTGTTTTTT. Translation gives CASSEWGSGRSDTGELFF.

This chain links TRBV6-5 with TRBJ1-1; D is possibly TRBD1 (6 bases). V lost 4 bases and J 4 bases, leaving 16 bases between the germline ends. This CDR3 has 15 residues. The germline gives CDR1 MNHEY, CDR2 SVGAGI. The chain's CDR3 is CASSFLTRGSTEAFF. Written as DNA, the CDR3 is TGTGCCAGCAGTTTTTTGACCAGGGGTAGCACTGAAGCTTTCTTT.

This clone was seen a single time. This sequence joins TRBV30 and TRBJ2-7, with TRBD2 identical over 7 bases. The CDR3 is made up of 15 amino acids. The V gene end was trimmed by 1 base and the J gene end by 2 bases; junction bases not matched to a gene: 8. Germline V gene data show CDR1 as GTSNPN and CDR2 as SVGIG (reference sequence). The DNA for the CDR3 is TGTGCCTGGAGTGACGGGGGGAGTAGGGCCTACGAGCAGTACTTC. Translation: CAWSDGGSRAYEQYF.

This chain uses TRBV19 with TRBJ1-5; possibly TRBD1 for D (5 bases). Trimming removed 7 bases at V and 2 bases at J, with 12 bases between. Looked up from germline, CDR1 is LNHDA and CDR2 is SQIVND (reference sequence). The CDR3 loop spans 14 amino acids. The CDR3 is CASTLWDGNQPQHF. The CDR3 DNA follows: TGTGCCAGTACCCTTTGGGACGGCAATCAGCCCCAGCATTTT.

This clone was picked up one time. The chain employs TRBV25-1 and TRBJ2-5, with D unresolved. CDR1 MGHDK and CDR2 SYGVNS come from the germline V gene. CDR3 length: 12 amino acids. V shed 4 bases and J shed 5 bases, with 8 bases lying between them. CDR3 nucleotides: TGTGCCAGCAGTGGTGACCCGGAGACCCAGTACTTC. This gives the protein CASSGDPETQYF.

This chain joins TRBV18 and TRBJ2-1, with a weak D call TRBD1 (6 bases). Germline V CDR1 and CDR2: KGHSH, LQKENI. CDR3 length equals 16 residues. V dropped 0 bases and J dropped 0 bases, with 9 bases sitting between them. The DNA of the CDR3 is TGTGCCAGCTCACCACCCCAACAGGGCTCCTACAATGAGCAGTTCTTC. Its protein product is CASSPPQQGSYNEQFF.

This chain joins TRBV5-1 and TRBJ1-2, with a tentative D call TRBD1 (5 bases). Trimming stripped 0 bases from V and 0 bases from J, with 12 bases between. Germline V gene sequence: CDR1 SGHRS, CDR2 YFSETQ. The CDR3 is 16 residues long. CDR3: CASSLGGYVTNYGYTF. The CDR3, as DNA: TGCGCCAGCAGCTTGGGGGGGTATGTCACTAACTATGGCTACACCTTC.

The gene calls are TRBV18 and TRBJ1-1; D remains unclear. CDR3 length: 11 amino acids. Trimming took off 2 bases at V and 7 bases at J, with 5 bases between the two ends. Germline V gene lookup returns CDR1 KGHSH and CDR2 LQKENI. DNA for the CDR3: TGTGCCAGCTCACCAGCCCGTGAAGCTTTCTTT. Protein: CASSPAREAFF. The variable domain in full, completed from reference TRBV18 and TRBJ1-1, reads NAGVMQNPRHLVRRRGQEARLRCSPMKGHSHVYWYRQLPEEGLKFMVYLQKENIIDESGMPKERFSAEFPKEGPSILRIQQVVRGDSAAYFCASSPAREAFFGQGTRLTVV.

V usage is TRBV29-1 and J usage is TRBJ1-2, with a possible D match to TRBD1 (5 bases). The V end was cut by 6 bases, the J end by 4 bases, with 15 bases between. CDR3 size: 13 residues. CDR1 and CDR2 (germline): SQVTM, ANQGSEA. Here the CDR3 reads CSVGDTGPYGYTF. The CDR3 DNA sequence: TGCAGCGTGGGGGATACAGGCCCCTATGGCTACACCTTC.

The chain employs TRBV2 and TRBJ2-1; no definite D call. Trimming removed 6 bases from V and 4 bases from J, with 10 bases in between. CDR3 length equals 13 residues. The germline gives CDR1 SNHLY, CDR2 FYNNEI. The CDR3 loop is CASRVGLYNEQFF. CDR3 DNA: TGTGCCAGCAGGGTAGGGCTTTACAATGAGCAGTTCTTC.

The rearrangement joins TRBV6-4 to TRBJ1-6, with 7 bases that match TRBD1. J gave up 8 bases and V 5 bases, and 6 bases lay outside the gene matches. Germline CDR1 reads MRHNA; CDR2 reads SNTAGT. The CDR3 is 14 amino acids. The CDR3 loop reads CASSLDRDYSPLHF. In DNA, the CDR3 is TGTGCCAGCAGTTTAGACAGGGATTATTCACCCCTCCACTTT.

The chain combines TRBV7-2 with TRBJ1-2, with TRBD1 matching over 7 bases. Germline V gives CDR1 SGHTA, CDR2 FQGNSA. Trimming removed 0 bases from V and 3 bases from J; junction bases left unmatched: 4. CDR3 length: 15 amino acids. CDR3 in amino acids: CASSLAPGTDYGYTF. CDR3 bases: TGTGCCAGCAGCTTAGCCCCCGGGACAGACTATGGCTACACCTTC.

The rearrangement joins TRBV5-1 to TRBJ2-2; D is uncertain. The CDR3 has 16 residues. Per germline, CDR1 SGHRS and CDR2 YFSETQ. V was cut by 0 bases and J by 0 bases, with 9 bases left in between. The CDR3 nucleotides are TGCGCCAGCAGCTTGGAGGACCCTGCGAACACCGGGGAGCTGTTTTTT. This sequence encodes CASSLEDPANTGELFF.

The chain has TRBV28 and TRBJ1-2; 11 nucleotides match TRBD1. Looked up from germline, CDR1 is MDHEN and CDR2 is SYDVKM. Germline trimming cut 5 bases from V and 3 bases from J; bases unmatched to any gene: 8. This CDR3 is 16 amino acids long. The CDR3 bases are TGTGCCAGCAGTCGTTTGGGACAGGGGGGAGACTATGGCTACACCTTC. This codes for CASSRLGQGGDYGYTF.

The rearrangement links TRBV5-8 to TRBJ1-5, with 9 bases lining up with TRBD1. The CDR3 spans 17 residues. The germline V gene encodes CDR1 SGHTS and CDR2 YDEGEE. The V and J ends lost 0 bases and 9 bases, in that order; junction bases with no gene match: 13. In DNA form, the CDR3 reads TGTGCCAGCAGCTTGGCTACGGGGACAGGGAGGTATCCGCCCCAGCATTTT. Protein: CASSLATGTGRYPPQHF. Complete variable domain (other parts from reference TRBV5-8 and TRBJ1-5): EAGVTQSPTHLIKTRGQQATLRCSPISGHTSVYWYQQALGLGLQFLLWYDEGEERNRGNFPPRFSGRQFPNYSSELNVNALELEDSALYLCASSLATGTGRYPPQHFGDGTRLSIL.

The chain carries TRBV30 and TRBJ2-1, with TRBD2 matching 8 bases. CDR1 and CDR2 from the germline V gene are GTSNPN and SVGIG (reference sequence). The CDR3 covers 15 residues. Trimming took 2 bases from V and 9 from J; bases not matched to a gene: 12. The CDR3 sequence: CAWSFPGLGRIEQFF. DNA of the CDR3: TGTGCCTGGAGTTTCCCGGGACTAGGACGCATTGAGCAGTTCTTC. Using reference TRBV30 and TRBJ2-1 for the parts outside the CDR3, the full variable domain is SQTIHQWPATLVQPVGSPLSLECTVEGTSNPNLYWYRQAAGRGLQLLFYSVGIGQISSEVPQNLSASRPQDRQFILSSKKLLLSDSGFYLCAWSFPGLGRIEQFFGPGTRLTVL.

The chain carries TRBV27 and TRBJ1-4; D uncertain. CDR1 and CDR2 from the germline V gene are MNHEY and SMNVEV (reference sequence). V was trimmed by 1 base and J by 6 bases, leaving 15 bases between them. The CDR3 has 16 residues. The CDR3 DNA is TGTGCCAGCAGTTTATTCCCTCTCGAAGGCGATGAAAAACTGTTTTTT. It specifies CASSLFPLEGDEKLFF.

The rearrangement joins TRBV7-8 to TRBJ2-5, with 9 bases that match TRBD1. Looked up from germline, CDR1 is SGHVS and CDR2 is FQNEAQ. Trimming at V came to 5 bases and at J to 3 bases, leaving 4 bases not matched to a gene. This CDR3 spans 14 amino acids. The CDR3 region is CASSRGQGKETQYF. The CDR3 coding sequence is TGTGCCAGCAGCCGAGGACAGGGGAAAGAGACCCAGTACTTC.

This sequence joins TRBV12-3 or TRBV12-4 and TRBJ2-7; unclear D gene. The CDR3 consists of 13 residues. With 6 bases removed from V and 3 bases from J, the gap between germline ends came to 12 bases. CDR3 sequence reads: CASRVDTFYEQYF. In DNA, the CDR3 is TGTGCCAGCAGAGTTGACACCTTCTACGAGCAGTACTTC.